This paragraph reports one T cell receptor beta chain. CDR1 SGHNT and CDR2 YYREEE come from the germline V gene (reference sequence). V lost 5 bases and J 6 bases, leaving 5 bases between the germline ends. CDR3 length equals 10 residues. This entry is derived from a study of OX40 agonist ivuxolimab in advanced cancers. The data were produced by immunoSEQ multiplex PCR, yet TCRdb's version contains in-frame clones alone and is incomplete. The sample includes around 65,000 clones, about three quarters of them seen just once. Autoimmune disease history or systemic immunosuppression disqualified patients.

The starting material was CD4+ or CD8+ T cells sorted from blood, obtained in a trial of the OX40 agonist ivuxolimab. The chain combines TRBV5-4 with TRBJ1-2; the D gene is possibly TRBD1 (5 bases). The TCR comes from an adult with an advanced solid tumor such as melanoma, head and neck, liver or kidney cancer. The CDR3 region has the DNA TGTGCCAGCAGGGGGGATGGCTACACCTTC. Its translation is CASRGDGYTF.